What follows are 16 T cell receptor beta chains derived from one specimen sequenced in a study of T cell changes during pregnancy in multiple sclerosis. This table comes from immunoSEQ multiplex PCR, and its TCRdb copy is limited to in-frame clones, with some not included. The sample lists 70,000 to 100,000 clones; around 90% were seen once. Material: peripheral blood, obtained in the first trimester of pregnancy. The receptors shown here come from a female donor with multiple sclerosis, enrolled in a pregnancy study.

This sequence joins TRBV18 and TRBJ1-2, with 9 bases aligning to TRBD1. CDR1 KGHSH and CDR2 LQKENI come from the germline V gene. The junction had 5 bases not matched to a gene; V was cut back by 1 base and J by 8 bases. CDR3 length equals 14 residues. CDR3 protein: CASSPQDRGRGYTF. CDR3 in DNA: TGTGCCAGCTCACCACAGGACAGGGGTCGGGGCTACACCTTC.

The chain couples TRBV4-1 to TRBJ1-1; D gene ambiguous. The CDR3 has 13 residues. Deletions cut 1 base from V and 1 base from J, with 4 bases between. Germline V gene data show CDR1 as MGHRA and CDR2 as YSYEKL. CDR3 sequence (DNA): TGCGCCAGCAGCCAAGGGGCGAACACTGAAGCTTTCTTT. Its translation is CASSQGANTEAFF.

This rearrangement joins TRBV7-8 to TRBJ2-1; D might be TRBD2 (6 bases). Germline V lookup: CDR1 SGHVS, CDR2 FQNEAQ. V lost 2 bases to trimming and J lost 7 bases, with 12 bases between them. The CDR3 totals 14 residues. The CDR3 region is CASSLRLGKNEQFF. CDR3 DNA sequence: TGTGCCAGCAGCTTAAGACTAGGAAAAAATGAGCAGTTCTTC.

This CDR3 reads CASSRRLGQGGGDTEAFF. DNA for the CDR3: TGTGCCAGCAGCCGCCGGTTAGGACAGGGGGGTGGTGACACTGAAGCTTTCTTT. The chain carries TRBV27 and TRBJ1-1; 10 nucleotides line up with TRBD1. From germline, CDR1 is MNHEY and CDR2 SMNVEV (reference sequence). The CDR3 length is 18 residues. After removal of 6 bases from V and 3 bases from J, the junction contained 16 bases not matched to a gene.

J is TRBJ2-5 and V is TRBV5-1; 8 bases line up with TRBD1. Germline V lookup: CDR1 SGHRS, CDR2 YFSETQ. Germline trimming cut 4 bases from V and 4 bases from J; bases unmatched to any gene: 6. The CDR3 runs 14 residues. CDR3 amino acids: CASSPGGRRETQYF. DNA for the CDR3: TGCGCCAGCAGCCCAGGGGGCAGGAGAGAGACCCAGTACTTC.

This clone was detected only once. The rearrangement joins TRBV2 to TRBJ2-3; 13 nucleotides agree with TRBD2. Germline values: CDR1 SNHLY, CDR2 FYNNEI. The CDR3 totals 14 residues. V was pared by 6 bases and J by 8 bases, with 5 bases of the junction left unmatched. CDR3 bases: TGTGCCAGCAGCGCCGGGACTAGCGGGACTACGCAGTATTTT. This translates into CASSAGTSGTTQYF.

This sequence joins TRBV27 and TRBJ1-2; 10 nucleotides agree with TRBD1. The CDR3 runs to 17 residues. CDR1 is MNHEY, CDR2 SMNVEV, per germline (reference sequence). J lost 1 base, V lost 2 bases, and 7 bases had no gene match. CDR3 DNA sequence: TGTGCCAGCAGTTTAGGACAGGGGGTCGGGATTAACTATGGCTACACCTTC. Residues: CASSLGQGVGINYGYTF.

This chain links TRBV7-8 with TRBJ2-7, with D unclear. The V and J ends lost 4 bases and 4 bases respectively, with 11 bases between them. Germline V gene data show CDR1 as SGHVS and CDR2 as FQNEAQ. This CDR3 has 13 residues. This chain's CDR3 is CASSSRPIYEQYF. In DNA form, the CDR3 reads TGTGCCAGCAGCTCACGTCCTATTTACGAGCAGTACTTC.

This chain uses TRBV10-2 with TRBJ2-7, with 10 bases matching TRBD1. The germline V gene has CDR1 WSHSY and CDR2 SAAADI. CDR3 length: 16 amino acids. The V gene end was trimmed by 2 bases and the J gene end by 1 base; junction bases not matched to a gene: 5. In DNA form, the CDR3 reads TGCGCCAGCAGTGAGGGGGGGGGACAGGGGTCCTACGAGCAGTACTTC. Its protein is CASSEGGGQGSYEQYF.

V usage is TRBV7-2 and J usage is TRBJ2-7; tentatively, D is TRBD2 (7 bases). This CDR3 has 18 residues. Trimming pared 1 base from V and 0 bases from J, leaving 19 bases between. The V gene's germline CDR1 is SGHTA and CDR2 FQGNSA. The CDR3 DNA reads as TGTGCCAGCAGCTTAGTTTTGGGGGGGGCGGCCAACTCCTACGAGCAGTACTTC. Its translation: CASSLVLGGAANSYEQYF.

This clone was seen once. The chain joins TRBV2 to TRBJ1-2; possible D gene TRBD1, 6 bases. Germline CDR1 SNHLY, CDR2 FYNNEI. There are 15 residues in the CDR3. The V and J ends lost 5 bases and 2 bases respectively, with 15 bases between them. The CDR3 DNA sequence: TGTGCCAGCAGTATAGAAGGACAGCGAAACTATGGCTACACCTTC. It specifies CASSIEGQRNYGYTF. The full variable domain, in which reference TRBV2 and TRBJ1-2 provide the parts outside the CDR3, is EPEVTQTPSHQVTQMGQEVILRCVPISNHLYFYWYRQILGQKVEFLVSFYNNEISEKSEIFDDQFSVERPDGSNFTLKIRSTKLEDSAMYFCASSIEGQRNYGYTFGSGTRLTVV.

This chain links TRBV5-4 with TRBJ1-4; D is possibly TRBD1 (6 bases). The V gene's germline CDR1 is SGHNT and CDR2 YYREEE (reference sequence). The CDR3 length is 16 residues. V lost 4 bases and J lost 0, with 13 bases in between. As DNA, the CDR3 is TGTGCCAGCAGCCGCGCAGGGGCCTCAACTAATGAAAAACTGTTTTTT. This sequence encodes CASSRAGASTNEKLFF.

This chain connects TRBV7-2 to TRBJ2-6; D might be TRBD1 (6 bases). Germline CDR1 SGHTA, CDR2 FQGNSA. Trimming cost V 3 bases and J 2 bases, with 20 bases left between them. The CDR3 is 19 amino acids. In nucleotides, the CDR3 is TGTGCCAGCAGCTTTTCGAATATGAACAGGGTCACTGGGGCCAACGTCCTGACTTTC. This codes for CASSFSNMNRVTGANVLTF.

V is TRBV19 and J is TRBJ2-3, with D possibly matching TRBD2 (6 bases). Germline loops: CDR1 LNHDA, CDR2 SQIVND (reference sequence). V dropped 5 bases and J dropped 1 base, with 16 bases sitting between them. CDR3 length: 16 amino acids. CDR3 sequence reads: CASSAPAGSGTDTQYF. DNA for the CDR3: TGTGCCAGTAGTGCCCCGGCGGGATCGGGCACAGATACGCAGTATTTT.

V is TRBV5-4 and J is TRBJ1-1; no clear D gene. V lost 2 bases to trimming and J lost 4 bases, with 6 bases between them. The CDR3 has 12 amino acids. The germline gives CDR1 SGHNT, CDR2 YYREEE (reference sequence). CDR3 region: CASSLSVTEAFF. The DNA for the CDR3 is TGTGCCAGCAGCTTATCCGTCACTGAAGCTTTCTTT.

The count of this clone is one. The chain links TRBV5-6 to TRBJ2-1; weak D call: TRBD2 (5 bases). Per germline, CDR1 SGHDT and CDR2 YYEEEE. The CDR3 totals 14 residues. The germline V and J ends were trimmed by 6 bases and 2 bases, with 12 bases remaining between them. The CDR3 region is CASTGLQTYNEQFF. CDR3 nucleotides: TGTGCCAGCACCGGACTGCAGACCTACAATGAGCAGTTCTTC.